The source of this T cell receptor beta chain is a study of blood T cells in healthy people across ages. General observations from the study: Naive CD4+ cells and diversity were both higher in long-lived donors than in aged donors.

Germline CDR1 MNHNY, CDR2 SVGAGI (reference sequence). V dropped 6 bases and J dropped 0 bases, with 13 bases sitting between them. The CDR3 totals 15 residues. Primed by a sample-barcoded 5' primer and a J-beta primer mix, a second PCR proceeded for 7 to 11 cycles. Each cDNA molecule carried a tag from a template-switch adaptor that contained 12 random nucleotides. In TCRdb, the 5' RACE reads were re-called with MiXCR into one record per CDR3 protein. Here the sample spans approximately 900,000 distinct CDR3 sequences, approximately 49% being singletons. In regard to this clonotype: What it binds is unknown.

V and J are TRBV6-6 and TRBJ2-3; the D gene is possibly TRBD2 (6 bases). Sequencing input: blood. The clonotype comes from a man aged 25-45 years in good health. DNA of the CDR3: TGTGCCAGCAGGCGGGACGTGACTAGCACAGATACGCAGTATTTT. Translating gives CASRRDVTSTDTQYF.